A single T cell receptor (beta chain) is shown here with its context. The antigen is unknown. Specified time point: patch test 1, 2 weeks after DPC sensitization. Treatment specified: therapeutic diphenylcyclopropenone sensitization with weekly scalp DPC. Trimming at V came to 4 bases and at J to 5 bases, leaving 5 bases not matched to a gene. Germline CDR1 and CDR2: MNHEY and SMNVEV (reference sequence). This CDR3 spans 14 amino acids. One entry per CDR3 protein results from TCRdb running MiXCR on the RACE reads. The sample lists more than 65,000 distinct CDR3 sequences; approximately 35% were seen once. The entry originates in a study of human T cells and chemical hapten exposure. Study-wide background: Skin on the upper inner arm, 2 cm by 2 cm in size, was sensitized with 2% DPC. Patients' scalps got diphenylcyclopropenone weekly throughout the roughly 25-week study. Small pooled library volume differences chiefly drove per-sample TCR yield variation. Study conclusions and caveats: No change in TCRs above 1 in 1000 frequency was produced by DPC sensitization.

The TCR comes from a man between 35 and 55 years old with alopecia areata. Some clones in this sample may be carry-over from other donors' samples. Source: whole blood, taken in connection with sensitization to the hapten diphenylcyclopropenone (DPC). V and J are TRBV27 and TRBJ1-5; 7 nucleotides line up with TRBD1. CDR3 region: CASSSQTGHQPQHF. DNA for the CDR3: TGTGCCAGCAGTTCTCAGACAGGGCATCAGCCCCAGCATTTT.